The rows below give T cell receptor beta chains drawn from one sample of a study of T cells in Graves' hyperthyroidism and ophthalmopathy. TCRdb processed the multiplex PCR reads anew with MiXCR; each CDR3 protein has one entry. The repertoire includes under 300,000 distinct CDR3 sequences, about an eighth of them detected once, and more than 7.5% sits in the top ten. The sample taken for sequencing was blood. These receptors were collected from a young woman with Graves' hyperthyroidism that later progressed to Graves' ophthalmopathy. Each CDR3 is given with its conserved first and last residue. Fields, in order: CDR3 DNA, CDR3 protein, clone size, J gene, V gene, D gene. The D gene is left open where the match is weak. Where a row states a size, it is once, few, many or the class of an expanded clone; other rows omit it.

TGTGCCAGCAGACGTAGGACAGGGCCTCAAGAGACCCAGTACTTC | CASRRRTGPQETQYF | - | TRBJ2-5 | TRBV6-1 | TRBD1
TGTGCCAGCAGCTCCGTCTGGGGGATCGGCGAGCAGTACTTC | CASSSVWGIGEQYF | many | TRBJ2-7 | TRBV7-2 | -
TGTGCCAGCAGTTTATTGGGAGGTGAAGCTTTCTTT | CASSLLGGEAFF | many | TRBJ1-1 | TRBV27 | -
TGTGCCAGCAGAGCGACTAGCGGGAGCGATGAGCAGTTCTTC | CASRATSGSDEQFF | - | TRBJ2-1 | TRBV7-9 | TRBD2
TGCGCCAGCAGTCCAGGGGTCAAACACCAAGAGACCCAGTACTTC | CASSPGVKHQETQYF | - | TRBJ2-5 | TRBV5-1 | -
TGTGCCAGCACCGGCGGTAGCACAGATACGCAGTATTTT | CASTGGSTDTQYF | many | TRBJ2-3 | TRBV12-3/TRBV12-4 | -
TGCAGTGCTGACAGGGCTTACGAGCAGTACTTC | CSADRAYEQYF | - | TRBJ2-7 | TRBV20-1 | TRBD1
TGTGCCAGCAGGCTTGAGGTGGGACAGCCCCAGCATTTT | CASRLEVGQPQHF | - | TRBJ1-5 | TRBV28 | -
TGTGCCACCAGCTCAACGACAGGGGGGAATGAAAAACTGTTTTTT | CATSSTTGGNEKLFF | many | TRBJ1-4 | TRBV15 | TRBD1
TGCGCCAGCAGCCAAGAAGGACGGGGGCTGGAGACCCAGTACTTC | CASSQEGRGLETQYF | many | TRBJ2-5 | TRBV4-1 | -
TGTGCCAGCAGCCAGGCCCGACAGGGGGAAGAAGAGCAGTACTTC | CASSQARQGEEEQYF | - | TRBJ2-7 | TRBV4-2 | TRBD1
TGTGCCAGCAGTCGACTAGCGGGAGGGTGGGACTACGAGCAGTACTTC | CASSRLAGGWDYEQYF | many | TRBJ2-7 | TRBV28 | TRBD2
TGTGCCAGTAAACTTCACCTCTCCTCTAGCGGGAACAACAATGAGCAGTTCTTC | CASKLHLSSSGNNNEQFF | - | TRBJ2-1 | TRBV7-3 | TRBD2
TGTGCCAGCAGTTTCGCTAGCGGGGCCACAAATGAGCAGTTCTTC | CASSFASGATNEQFF | many | TRBJ2-1 | TRBV12-3/TRBV12-4 | TRBD2
TGTGCCAGCAGCGAAAACACAGATACGCAGTATTTT | CASSENTDTQYF | few | TRBJ2-3 | TRBV9 | -
TGCGCCAGCAGCCAAACAAGAAGACCTAGCACAGATACGCAGTATTTT | CASSQTRRPSTDTQYF | few | TRBJ2-3 | TRBV4-3 | -
TGTGCCACCAGTCGGACCCCCTTAGCCGGGATCACAGATACGCAGTATTTT | CATSRTPLAGITDTQYF | - | TRBJ2-3 | TRBV24-1 | -